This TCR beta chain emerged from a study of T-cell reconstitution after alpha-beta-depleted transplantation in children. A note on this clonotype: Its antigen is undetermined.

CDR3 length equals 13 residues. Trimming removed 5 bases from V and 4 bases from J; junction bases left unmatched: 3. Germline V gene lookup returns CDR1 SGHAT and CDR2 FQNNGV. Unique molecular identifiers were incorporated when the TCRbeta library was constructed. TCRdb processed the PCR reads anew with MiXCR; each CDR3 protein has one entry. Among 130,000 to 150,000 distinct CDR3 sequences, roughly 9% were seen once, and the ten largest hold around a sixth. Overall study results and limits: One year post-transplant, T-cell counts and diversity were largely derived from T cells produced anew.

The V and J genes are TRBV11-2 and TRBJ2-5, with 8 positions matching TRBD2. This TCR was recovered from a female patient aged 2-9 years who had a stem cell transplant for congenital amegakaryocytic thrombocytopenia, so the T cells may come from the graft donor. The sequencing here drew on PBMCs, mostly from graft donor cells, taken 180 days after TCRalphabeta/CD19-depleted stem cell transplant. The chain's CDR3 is CASSIAGPETQYF. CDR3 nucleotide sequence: TGTGCCAGCAGCATAGCGGGGCCAGAGACCCAGTACTTC. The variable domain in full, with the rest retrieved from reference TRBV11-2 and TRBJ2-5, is EAGVAQSPRYKIIEKRQSVAFWCNPISGHATLYWYQQILGQGPKLLIQFQNNGVVDDSQLPKDRFSAERLKGVDSTLKIQPAKLEDSAVYLCASSIAGPETQYFGPGTRLLVL.